This TCR beta chain emerged from a study of T cells in Graves' hyperthyroidism and ophthalmopathy. The study, taken as a whole, reports: Median prediction lead before ophthalmopathy onset was 6.5 months with the model.

This clonotype was seen many times. Antigen specificity is unknown. Germline-derived CDR1 and CDR2 are MDHEN and SYDVKM. The V end was cut by 5 bases, the J end by 0 bases, with 23 bases between. The CDR3 loop spans 18 amino acids. RNA transcripts provided the source from which TCR beta CDR3 regions were amplified. HTBI primers drove first-round RT-PCR of the TCR CDR3. TCRdb called the multiplex PCR reads again in MiXCR, with one record for every CDR3 protein. The repertoire holds a few hundred thousand distinct CDR3 sequences, approximately 14% seen once, with around 32% in the top ten. This clonotype originated in a middle-aged woman with Graves' ophthalmopathy. The chain has TRBV28 and TRBJ2-7; D possibly corresponds to TRBD2 (6 bases). Sequencing input: blood. The CDR3 loop reads CASSRQILLRDSSYEQYF. The CDR3 DNA reads TGTGCCAGCAGTCGACAAATCCTCCTCCGGGACTCCTCCTACGAGCAGTACTTC.